These 3 T cell receptor beta chains originate from one sample sequenced in a study of T cells after yellow fever vaccination. MiXCR was run by TCRdb on the 5' RACE reads, yielding one entry per CDR3 protein. The sample has about 160,000 distinct CDR3 sequences, about 7% seen once. Sequences were derived from CD4+ T cells sorted from PBMCs, sampled 5 days after the first yellow fever vaccination. These receptors were taken from a man between 18 and 29 years old who received the YFV17D yellow fever vaccine.

This clonotype was seen a handful of times. This chain connects TRBV2 to TRBJ1-5; 7 bases align to TRBD1. Germline values: CDR1 SNHLY, CDR2 FYNNEI. The length of the CDR3 is 15 residues. With 1 base clipped from V and 7 bases from J, the junction kept 7 bases outside the gene matches. For the CDR3, the DNA is TGTGCCAGCAGTGAAGACAGGGGTGCGTGGCAGCCCCAGCATTTT. This gives the protein CASSEDRGAWQPQHF.

To note about this clonotype: A read error is possible here, since a much larger clone lies one base away. This chain uses TRBV10-2 with TRBJ2-7; maybe TRBD2 (6 bases). The CDR3 is made up of 13 amino acids. Germline values: CDR1 WSHSY, CDR2 SAAADI. This CDR3 reads CTSSRRETYEQYF. The CDR3 DNA follows: TGCACCAGTTCTAGGCGGGAAACCTACGAGCAGTACTTC.

The chain couples TRBV6-2 or TRBV6-3 to TRBJ1-1, with D uncertain. Trimming took 5 bases from V and 5 from J, leaving 15 bases between them. CDR3 length: 14 residues. Germline V gene lookup returns CDR1 MNHEY and CDR2 SVGEGT. The CDR3 loop reads CASSTHGRGTEAFF. The DNA for the CDR3 is TGTGCCAGCAGTACCCACGGACGCGGAACTGAAGCTTTCTTT.